This record covers a single T cell receptor (beta chain). What it binds is not known. The germline CDR1 and CDR2 sequences are SQVTM and ANQGSEA. V was cut by 0 bases and J by 3 bases, with 17 bases left in between. The CDR3 has 16 residues. The repertoire was sequenced with immunoSEQ multiplex PCR; TCRdb's copy has only in-frame clones and lacks some. Among approximately 2.1 million clones listed, roughly 93% were seen once. This entry belongs to a study of shared clonotypes between healthy human individuals. General study results and limits: The rarefaction results pointed to incomplete sorted-subset sequencing despite large depth.

Splitting of CD4+ cells produced CD45RA+ naive and CD45RA-negative memory subsets. The sequence derives from a man aged 18 to 29 in good health. Some clones in this sample may be carry-over from other donors' samples. The V call is TRBV29-1, the J call TRBJ1-2; D may be TRBD1 (6 bases). The sequenced sample consisted of naive CD4+ T cells from PBMCs. Indicated subset: CD45RA+ positively selected. CDR3 bases: TGCAGCGTTGAAGATAACCCTCAGGGGAAGTACTATGGCTACACCTTC. Protein product: CSVEDNPQGKYYGYTF.